These 29 T cell receptor beta chains were sequenced from one sample in a study of Tregs in tolerant kidney transplant recipients. The assay was immunoSEQ multiplex PCR, and TCRdb's table has in-frame clones only and misses some. The sample contains roughly 66,000 clones, roughly 92% of which appear only once. The starting material was CD8+ T cells from blood, obtained before the transplant. The origin of the receptors is a human donor who received a combined kidney and bone marrow transplant.

The J gene is TRBJ2-1, the V gene TRBV27; 12 nucleotides match TRBD2. The CDR3 extends over 17 amino acids. V lost 4 bases, J lost 2 bases, and 6 bases stayed unmatched. Germline V gene lookup returns CDR1 MNHEY and CDR2 SMNVEV (reference sequence). CDR3 sequence (DNA): TGTGCCAGCAGTTCTGTGACTAGCGGGGGTCCCTACAATGAGCAGTTCTTC. Its translation is CASSSVTSGGPYNEQFF.

This chain links TRBV5-1 with TRBJ2-1, with 13 bases aligning to TRBD2. This CDR3 region has 14 residues. Trimming removed 6 bases from V and 7 bases from J; junction bases left unmatched: 4. Looked up from germline, CDR1 is SGHRS and CDR2 is YFSETQ. For the CDR3, the DNA is TGCGCCAGCACACTAGCGGGAGGGTCGAATGAGCAGTTCTTC. Its translation: CASTLAGGSNEQFF.

The chain has TRBV9 and TRBJ2-7; D is unclear. CDR1 and CDR2 from the germline V gene are SGDLS and YYNGEE. The CDR3 is 17 residues long. V lost 2 bases and J lost 1, with 19 bases in between. CDR3 amino acids: CASSVGRYTTASYEQYF. The CDR3 nucleotides read TGTGCCAGCAGCGTGGGCCGATACACAACCGCTTCCTACGAGCAGTACTTC.

The gene calls are TRBV6-1 and TRBJ2-2, with D possibly being TRBD1 (6 bases). Trimming left V 6 bases short and J 7 bases short, with 18 bases between. This CDR3 contains 15 residues. The germline V gene has CDR1 MNHNS and CDR2 SASEGT. CDR3 coding DNA: TGTGCCAGCAGACCCCGGGACATCTATGACGGGGAGCTGTTTTTT. The encoded protein is CASRPRDIYDGELFF.

The J gene is TRBJ2-1, the V gene TRBV19, with D unclear. Germline CDR1 and CDR2: LNHDA and SQIVND (reference sequence). The CDR3 covers 16 residues. Trimming shortened V by 0 bases and J by 0 bases, and 9 bases separated the two germline ends. The CDR3 region is CASSIDNQASYNEQFF. DNA of the CDR3: TGTGCCAGTAGTATAGATAACCAGGCCTCCTACAATGAGCAGTTCTTC.

V and J are TRBV5-6 and TRBJ1-1; TRBD1 is a possible D gene (6 bases). The CDR3 covers 12 residues. Germline CDR1 SGHDT, CDR2 YYEEEE. Trimming removed 4 bases at V and 3 bases at J, with 7 bases between. The CDR3 DNA is TGTGCCAGCAGCCCAGGGGACACTGAAGCTTTCTTT. This encodes CASSPGDTEAFF.

V gene TRBV5-6 combines with J gene TRBJ2-3; TRBD2 matches 11 bases. J was trimmed by 6 bases and V by 1 base; bases with no gene match: 4. The germline gives CDR1 SGHDT, CDR2 YYEEEE. The length of the CDR3 is 15 residues. CDR3 DNA sequence: TGTGCCAGCAGCTTGCCTAGCGGGGGGAGGGATACGCAGTATTTT. Its protein is CASSLPSGGRDTQYF. Supplemented by reference TRBV5-6 and TRBJ2-3, the full variable domain reads DAGVTQSPTHLIKTRGQQVTLRCSPKSGHDTVSWYQQALGQGPQFIFQYYEEEERQRGNFPDRFSGHQFPNYSSELNVNALLLGDSALYLCASSLPSGGRDTQYFGPGTRLTVL.

This rearrangement joins TRBV27 to TRBJ1-5; a weak D match, TRBD1 (5 bases). V was trimmed by 6 bases and J by 3 bases, leaving 12 bases between them. The CDR3 extends over 14 amino acids. Per germline, CDR1 MNHEY and CDR2 SMNVEV (reference sequence). The CDR3 coding sequence is TGTGCCAGCAGCCCTGGGGGGGACAATCAGCCCCAGCATTTT. This sequence encodes CASSPGGDNQPQHF.

The rearrangement uses TRBV6-5 and TRBJ1-3; 7 bases align to TRBD1. V was pared by 6 bases and J by 1 base, with 6 bases of the junction left unmatched. This CDR3 is built from 15 residues. Germline CDR1 is MNHEY and CDR2 is SVGAGI. CDR3 protein: CASRPGQNSGNTIYF. CDR3 in DNA: TGTGCCAGCAGGCCGGGACAGAATTCTGGAAACACCATATATTTT.

The chain has TRBV7-9 and TRBJ2-5; 7 bases agree with TRBD2. Germline values: CDR1 SEHNR, CDR2 FQNEAQ (reference sequence). The ends lost 2 bases at V and 4 bases at J; junction bases unmatched: 7. This CDR3 has 15 residues. CDR3 nucleotides: TGTGCCAGCAGCTTAACTAGCGTCGAGGGAGAGACCCAGTACTTC. Its protein product is CASSLTSVEGETQYF.

V and J are TRBV6-1 and TRBJ2-7; weak D call: TRBD2 (5 bases). The V gene's germline CDR1 is MNHNS and CDR2 SASEGT. With 6 bases removed from V and 0 bases from J, the gap between germline ends came to 15 bases. There are 15 residues in the CDR3. CDR3 nucleotide sequence: TGTGCCAGCAGGGCGGACTTTTTCCCCTCCTACGAGCAGTACTTC. It specifies CASRADFFPSYEQYF.

The genes are TRBV7-6 and TRBJ1-5, with 7 bases that match TRBD1. V lost 4 bases, J lost 1 base, and 1 base stayed unmatched. CDR1 and CDR2 from the germline V gene are SGHVS and FNYEAQ. The CDR3 covers 14 residues. In DNA form, the CDR3 reads TGTGCCAGCAGCTCGGGACAGAGCAATCAGCCCCAGCATTTT. Translation: CASSSGQSNQPQHF. Using reference TRBV7-6 and TRBJ1-5 for the parts outside the CDR3, the full variable domain is GAGVSQSPRYKVTKRGQDVALRCDPISGHVSLYWYRQALGQGPEFLTYFNYEAQQDKSGLPNDRFSAERPEGSISTLTIQRTEQRDSAMYRCASSSGQSNQPQHFGDGTRLSIL.

The rearrangement joins TRBV7-6 to TRBJ2-7, with no clear D. CDR1 SGHVS and CDR2 FNYEAQ come from the germline V gene. This CDR3 is built from 11 residues. V shed 3 bases and J shed 3 bases, with 3 bases lying between them. DNA of the CDR3: TGTGCCAGCAGCTTTCTCTACGAGCAGTACTTC. It codes for CASSFLYEQYF.

This chain links TRBV28 with TRBJ2-7, with TRBD1 matching 7 bases. Per germline, CDR1 MDHEN and CDR2 SYDVKM. V dropped 6 bases and J dropped 0; count of bases not matched to a gene: 5. The CDR3 contains 14 residues. CDR3 loop: CASRQDRSSYEQYF. The CDR3 DNA is TGTGCCAGCAGGCAGGACAGGAGCTCCTACGAGCAGTACTTC. Combining the CDR3 with reference TRBV28 and TRBJ2-7 gives the whole variable domain DVKVTQSSRYLVKRTGEKVFLECVQDMDHENMFWYRQDPGLGLRLIYFSYDVKMKEKGDIPEGYSVSREKKERFSLILESASTNQTSMYLCASRQDRSSYEQYFGPGTRLTVT.

The CDR3 nucleotides read TGTGCCAGCAGCTTGGGGGCTAGCGGGAGAGGAAATGAGCAGTTCTTC. Encoded protein: CASSLGASGRGNEQFF. V and J are TRBV5-6 and TRBJ2-1, with 10 bases matching TRBD2. From germline, CDR1 is SGHDT and CDR2 YYEEEE. Losses at the gene ends were 0 bases for V and 7 bases for J; bases not matched to a gene: 7. This CDR3 contains 16 residues.

The V gene is TRBV27, the J gene TRBJ2-7; the match to TRBD1 covers 7 bases. There are 13 residues in the CDR3. With V trimmed by 3 bases and J by 4 bases, 3 bases remained unmatched. Germline-derived CDR1 and CDR2 are MNHEY and SMNVEV (reference sequence). The CDR3 here is CASSLGQPYEQYF. The CDR3 DNA reads TGTGCCAGCAGTTTGGGACAGCCTTACGAGCAGTACTTC.

The chain combines TRBV6-6 with TRBJ1-1; no firm D call. Germline assignment: CDR1 MNHNY and CDR2 SVGAGI (reference sequence). Trimming cost V 2 bases and J 1 base, with 8 bases left between them. CDR3 length equals 14 residues. The CDR3 sequence is CASSYGEANTEAFF. The CDR3 nucleotides read TGTGCCAGCAGTTACGGGGAGGCGAACACTGAAGCTTTCTTT.

The chain joins TRBV21-1 to TRBJ1-2; the D segment call TRBD1 is taken from the table without a DNA check. TRBV21-1 is labeled a pseudogene. This CDR3 has 18 amino acids. The CDR3 DNA reads as TGTGCCAGCAGCAGTGGGACAGAATGGCTGTCTGAAGTCTATGGCTACACCTTC. This sequence encodes CASSSGTEWLSEVYGYTF.

The chain is built from TRBV13 and TRBJ2-1, with 8 bases aligning to TRBD2. This CDR3 is built from 15 residues. The V gene's germline CDR1 is PRHDT and CDR2 FYEKMQ (reference sequence). Trimming took 6 bases from V and 3 from J; bases not matched to a gene: 7. In nucleotides, the CDR3 is TGTGCCAGCAGTTCCCCGGCGGGAGGCTACAATGAGCAGTTCTTC. Amino acids: CASSSPAGGYNEQFF.

The J gene is TRBJ2-7, the V gene TRBV6-1; D ambiguous. Trimming pared 2 bases from V and 2 bases from J, leaving 16 bases between. Germline V gives CDR1 MNHNS, CDR2 SASEGT. The CDR3 has 16 residues. CDR3 amino acids: CASSEYRNSLPYEQYF. CDR3 sequence (DNA): TGTGCCAGCAGTGAATATCGAAACAGCCTCCCCTACGAGCAGTACTTC.

The chain is built from TRBV5-1 and TRBJ2-3; 8 bases match TRBD1. CDR1 SGHRS and CDR2 YFSETQ come from the germline V gene. The CDR3 is 15 amino acids. The V gene end was trimmed by 4 bases and the J gene end by 5 bases; junction bases not matched to a gene: 9. Here the CDR3 DNA reads TGCGCCAGCAGCACCGGACAGGGTGGTCTAGATACGCAGTATTTT. Protein sequence: CASSTGQGGLDTQYF.

The CDR3 nucleotides are TGCGCCAGCAGCTTGACCCGGGGATACCAAGAGACCCAGTACTTC. Encoded protein: CASSLTRGYQETQYF. This chain uses TRBV5-1 with TRBJ2-5; D is perhaps TRBD2 (5 bases). V lost 1 base and J 0 bases, leaving 10 bases between the germline ends. Germline V CDR1 and CDR2: SGHRS, YFSETQ. The length of the CDR3 is 15 residues. The whole variable domain, filled in from reference TRBV5-1 and TRBJ2-5, reads KAGVTQTPRYLIKTRGQQVTLSCSPISGHRSVSWYQQTPGQGLQFLFEYFSETQRNKGNFPGRFSGRQFSNSRSEMNVSTLELGDSALYLCASSLTRGYQETQYFGPGTRLLVL.

This chain uses TRBV14 with TRBJ1-1; TRBD1 is a possible D gene (6 bases). Trimming shortened V by 5 bases and J by 11 bases, and 15 bases separated the two germline ends. This CDR3 region has 12 residues. Germline loops: CDR1 SGHDN, CDR2 FVKESK. The CDR3 here is CASSGTGFAAFF. The CDR3 nucleotides read TGTGCCAGCAGCGGAACAGGGTTCGCCGCTTTCTTT.

The rearrangement links TRBV11-2 to TRBJ2-1; no firm D call. CDR1 and CDR2 (germline): SGHAT, FQNNGV. CDR3 length: 13 amino acids. Trimming cost V 0 bases and J 7 bases, with 7 bases left between them. DNA for the CDR3: TGTGCCAGCAGCTTAGATCAACGGAATGAGCAGTTCTTC. As protein: CASSLDQRNEQFF.

This rearrangement joins TRBV29-1 to TRBJ2-7, with a tentative D call TRBD1 (6 bases). The germline gives CDR1 SQVTM, CDR2 ANQGSEA. The CDR3 extends over 12 amino acids. V shed 7 bases and J shed 3 bases, with 13 bases lying between them. This chain's CDR3 is CSAADRIYEQYF. Here the CDR3 DNA reads TGCAGCGCAGCCGACAGGATCTACGAGCAGTACTTC.

This clone was counted between two and nine times. The chain combines TRBV10-3 with TRBJ2-1; 10 bases agree with TRBD2. The CDR3 has 15 residues. The germline V gene has CDR1 ENHRY and CDR2 SYGVKD. The J segment lost 9 bases and the V segment lost 8 bases, leaving 13 bases of the junction unmatched. In DNA form, the CDR3 reads TGTGCCATCGGGGAGAAGCGGGAGGGCCTAGGTGAGCAGTTCTTC. Protein sequence: CAIGEKREGLGEQFF.

This chain links TRBV13 with TRBJ2-5, with 12 bases that match TRBD2. The ends lost 4 bases at V and 4 bases at J; junction bases unmatched: 1. The germline V gene has CDR1 PRHDT and CDR2 FYEKMQ (reference sequence). The CDR3 contains 14 residues. This CDR3 reads CASSSGLAGETQYF. The CDR3 nucleotides are TGTGCCAGCAGCTCGGGACTAGCGGGAGAGACCCAGTACTTC.

As to this clone: Within the sample, other DNA sequences also encode this same CDR3. The chain is built from TRBV27 and TRBJ2-7; D ambiguous. V was trimmed by 3 bases and J by 1 base, leaving 7 bases between them. Germline V CDR1 and CDR2: MNHEY, SMNVEV (reference sequence). The CDR3 runs to 13 residues. CDR3 sequence (DNA): TGTGCCAGCAGTTTGTCTGTTTCCTACGAGCAGTACTTC. This codes for CASSLSVSYEQYF.

The genes are TRBV19 and TRBJ1-5; no definite D call. Between the trimmed V and J ends, which lost 5 bases and 6 bases, there was a span of 14 bases. The germline gives CDR1 LNHDA, CDR2 SQIVND (reference sequence). The CDR3 extends over 14 amino acids. CDR3 DNA: TGTGCCAGTAGTTCTGCAGGATCTGGTCAGCCCCAGCATTTT. Encoded protein: CASSSAGSGQPQHF.